The entry below describes one T cell receptor (beta chain). Its target is not known. Genomic DNA belonging to each subset was distributed in equal measure over several immunoSEQ plates. Sequencing used immunoSEQ multiplex PCR; TCRdb keeps in-frame clones, though not all of them. Among some 740,000 clones listed, around 93% were seen once. This sample is part of a study of shared clonotypes between healthy human individuals. In the study overall: CD4 naive and memory got three plates each, CD8 naive two, CD8 memory one. Findings and limits, study-wide: Clonotypes which were not shared had lower generation probabilities than clonotypes that all four donors shared. Larger estimated richness was generally seen in naive subsets than in memory subsets.

Only CD45RO-negative cells positively selected for CCR7 counted as naive CD8 cells, so terminally differentiated effector memory CD45RA+ cells were excluded. CDR3 size: 18 residues. The germline V gene encodes CDR1 SGHAT and CDR2 FQNNGV. V gave up 1 base and J gave up 2 bases, with 17 bases separating them. The chain couples TRBV11-2 to TRBJ2-2, with D hard to call. The receptor was isolated from a man younger than 40 in good health. The sequencing sample was made of naive CD8+ T cells sorted from blood. CDR3 sequence: CASSLGPRLGPNTGELFF. Here the CDR3 DNA reads TGTGCCAGCAGCTTAGGTCCCCGGCTAGGGCCTAACACCGGGGAGCTGTTTTTT.